These 24 T cell receptor beta chains were all obtained from the same sample, sequenced in a study of Ad26.COV2.S vaccination and SARS-CoV-2 variants. This sample's treatment: 15 to 20 received Ad26.COV2.S at low or high dose, single or two shots; several received placebo; per-sample allocation not given. Sampling was performed 63 days after the first vaccine or placebo injection. TCRdb's copy holds only in-frame clones and misses some; the assay was immunoSEQ multiplex PCR. The sample holds about 390,000 clones, about 90% seen once. Sequenced here: peripheral blood, sampled in a trial of Ad26.COV2.S vaccine versus placebo. These receptors originate from a person aged 18-60 years who received the Ad26.COV2.S COVID-19 vaccine or a placebo.

This sequence joins TRBV5-6 and TRBJ2-7; 8 nucleotides agree with TRBD2. Germline CDR1 SGHDT, CDR2 YYEEEE. V shed 0 bases, J shed 2 bases, and the junction held 4 bases outside the gene matches. The CDR3 length is 15 residues. For the CDR3, the DNA is TGTGCCAGCAGCTTGGAGTTAGCGGGGCCCTACGAGCAGTACTTC. The encoded protein is CASSLELAGPYEQYF.

V usage is TRBV11-2 and J usage is TRBJ2-7; D is unclear. Between the trimmed V and J ends, which lost 1 base and 4 bases, there was a span of 5 bases. CDR3 size: 12 residues. CDR1 and CDR2 from the germline V gene are SGHAT and FQNNGV. Here the CDR3 reads CASSLGFYEQYF. As DNA, the CDR3 is TGTGCCAGCAGCTTAGGTTTTTACGAGCAGTACTTC.

The chain carries TRBV7-2 and TRBJ1-1; no definite D call. This CDR3 is built from 15 residues. Germline V gene sequence: CDR1 SGHTA, CDR2 FQGNSA. V was trimmed by 2 bases and J by 1 base, leaving 11 bases between them. The CDR3 region has the DNA TGTGCCAGCAGCTTATGGATCGGGGAGAACACTGAAGCTTTCTTT. Protein sequence: CASSLWIGENTEAFF.

The rearrangement joins TRBV7-9 to TRBJ2-1; 10 bases fit TRBD2. This CDR3 has 18 residues. V was clipped by 3 bases and J by 0 bases; unmatched bases: 8. Looked up from germline, CDR1 is SEHNR and CDR2 is FQNEAQ (reference sequence). The CDR3 reads CASSFPLAGATSYNEQFF. CDR3 DNA: TGTGCCAGCAGCTTTCCCCTAGCGGGGGCCACCTCCTACAATGAGCAGTTCTTC.

The genes are TRBV18 and TRBJ1-6; 8 bases align to TRBD1. Germline CDR1 reads KGHSH; CDR2 reads LQKENI. Trimming cost V 3 bases and J 3 bases; bases outside gene matches: 13. This CDR3 region has 19 residues. CDR3 amino acids: CASSPPDRGGISYNSPLHF. In DNA, the CDR3 is TGTGCCAGCTCACCTCCCGACAGGGGTGGTATTAGCTATAATTCACCCCTCCACTTT.

The rearrangement uses TRBV19 and TRBJ2-7, with TRBD1 matching 8 bases. Germline-derived CDR1 and CDR2 are LNHDA and SQIVND (reference sequence). V shed 4 bases and J 7 bases; nucleotides not matched to a gene: 9. The CDR3 is 14 residues long. CDR3 coding DNA: TGTGCCAGTAGTACCACAGGGGGATTCGAGGAGCAGTACTTC. Translation: CASSTTGGFEEQYF.

The V gene is TRBV9, the J gene TRBJ1-2, with D hard to call. This CDR3 is built from 14 residues. Germline V gene lookup returns CDR1 SGDLS and CDR2 YYNGEE. V lost 0 bases to trimming and J lost 6 bases, with 12 bases between them. Here the CDR3 DNA reads TGTGCCAGCAGCGTAGCCGGGTTTGGTGATGGCTACACCTTC. Encoded protein: CASSVAGFGDGYTF.

The V call is TRBV6-6, the J call TRBJ1-1; 8 positions agree with TRBD1. The CDR3 runs 15 residues. Trimming took 5 bases from V and 3 from J; bases not matched to a gene: 8. Germline V gene data show CDR1 as MNHNY and CDR2 as SVGAGI (reference sequence). This chain's CDR3 is CASSTAGQGHTEAFF. CDR3 bases: TGTGCCAGCAGTACCGCAGGACAGGGACACACTGAAGCTTTCTTT.

The table lists this clone with a few counts. The chain joins TRBV5-4 to TRBJ1-1, with D uncertain. The V gene's germline CDR1 is SGHNT and CDR2 YYREEE (reference sequence). The CDR3 sequence is 15 residues long. V was trimmed by 4 bases and J by 1 base, leaving 14 bases between them. The CDR3 nucleotides read TGTGCCAGCAGCCTGCCCGAGGCTAGGAACACTGAAGCTTTCTTT. Translation gives CASSLPEARNTEAFF.

This chain connects TRBV19 to TRBJ1-1; a possible D gene is TRBD1 (5 bases). CDR1 is LNHDA and CDR2 is SQIVND in the germline V gene (reference sequence). The germline V and J ends were trimmed by 3 bases and 11 bases, with 16 bases remaining between them. This CDR3 is built from 13 residues. The CDR3: CASSIKGPSVAFF. In DNA form, the CDR3 reads TGTGCCAGTAGTATCAAGGGGCCAAGTGTGGCTTTCTTT.

This chain joins TRBV19 and TRBJ2-3, with a possible D match to TRBD2 (5 bases). This CDR3 is 17 amino acids long. Trimming pared 6 bases from V and 0 bases from J, leaving 19 bases between. Germline V gene sequence: CDR1 LNHDA, CDR2 SQIVND (reference sequence). The CDR3 region has the DNA TGTGCCAGTAGAGGAGGAGTGTTTCGGACTAGCACAGATACGCAGTATTTT. Amino acid sequence: CASRGGVFRTSTDTQYF. Variable domain in full (rest from reference TRBV19 and TRBJ2-3): DGGITQSPKYLFRKEGQNVTLSCEQNLNHDAMYWYRQDPGQGLRLIYYSQIVNDFQKGDIAEGYSVSREKKESFPLTVTSAQKNPTAFYLCASRGGVFRTSTDTQYFGPGTRLTVL.

The chain uses TRBV27 and TRBJ2-1; D might be TRBD2 (5 bases). Looked up from germline, CDR1 is MNHEY and CDR2 is SMNVEV (reference sequence). CDR3 length: 14 amino acids. V shed 5 bases and J shed 3 bases, with 11 bases lying between them. CDR3 loop: CASSPRDYYNEQFF. DNA of the CDR3: TGTGCCAGCAGTCCCCGGGATTACTACAATGAGCAGTTCTTC.

This chain links TRBV30 with TRBJ2-3, with D perhaps TRBD2 (5 bases). The germline CDR1 and CDR2 sequences are GTSNPN and SVGIG (reference sequence). Deletions cut 4 bases from V and 0 bases from J, with 14 bases between. The CDR3 loop spans 15 amino acids. The CDR3 protein is CAWTAGRASTDTQYF. CDR3 in DNA: TGTGCCTGGACGGCGGGTCGGGCTAGCACAGATACGCAGTATTTT.

The chain employs TRBV6-6 and TRBJ2-2; TRBD2 agrees at 8 bases. V lost 6 bases, J lost 1 base, and 7 bases stayed unmatched. The CDR3 runs to 16 residues. Germline lookup yields CDR1 MNHNY and CDR2 SVGAGI (reference sequence). In DNA form, the CDR3 reads TGTGCCAGCAGGCCAGGGACTAGAAGGAACACCGGGGAGCTGTTTTTT. It codes for CASRPGTRRNTGELFF.

The rearrangement joins TRBV6-1 to TRBJ2-7, with D possibly being TRBD2 (5 bases). Trimming cost V 7 bases and J 2 bases, with 15 bases left between them. The CDR3 runs 14 residues. Germline CDR1 MNHNS, CDR2 SASEGT. The DNA of the CDR3 is TGTGCCAGCACCCAAACGGTCGGGGCCTACGAGCAGTACTTC. Its protein is CASTQTVGAYEQYF.

This clone was detected once. The chain has TRBV2 and TRBJ2-1; no reliable D call. The V gene's germline CDR1 is SNHLY and CDR2 FYNNEI. The CDR3 sequence is 10 residues long. The V end was cut by 4 bases, the J end by 6 bases, with 1 base between. The CDR3 sequence: CASSGNEQFF. CDR3 DNA: TGTGCCAGCAGTGGCAATGAGCAGTTCTTC.

The chain links TRBV30 to TRBJ1-6; no definite D call. The CDR3 sequence is 13 residues long. Germline CDR1 reads GTSNPN; CDR2 reads SVGIG (reference sequence). The V end was cut by 3 bases, the J end by 7 bases, with 10 bases between. This CDR3 is CAWSENSNSPLHF. CDR3 in DNA: TGTGCCTGGAGCGAAAACTCAAATTCACCCCTCCACTTT.

The CDR3 reads CASSQALRLTEAFF. DNA for the CDR3: TGCGCCAGCAGCCAAGCTTTGAGGTTAACTGAAGCTTTCTTT. The chain is built from TRBV4-3 and TRBJ1-1; D unresolved. Germline lookup yields CDR1 LGHNA and CDR2 YSLEER. The V gene lost 1 base and the J gene lost 5 bases, with 11 bases spanning the gap. CDR3 length: 14 residues.

The rearrangement uses TRBV6-5 and TRBJ1-2; 9 nucleotides agree with TRBD1. The J segment lost 6 bases and the V segment lost 6 bases, leaving 8 bases of the junction unmatched. Germline V gives CDR1 MNHEY, CDR2 SVGAGI. This CDR3 region has 14 residues. CDR3: CASSQDRGPNGYTF. CDR3 nucleotide sequence: TGTGCCAGCAGCCAGGACAGGGGTCCTAATGGCTACACCTTC.

V usage is TRBV6-6 and J usage is TRBJ2-3, with 11 bases that match TRBD2. This CDR3 comprises 15 residues. In germline, CDR1 is MNHNY, CDR2 SVGAGI (reference sequence). With V trimmed by 6 bases and J by 1 base, 3 bases remained unmatched. CDR3 sequence reads: CASRDSGGGTDTQYF. The CDR3 region has the DNA TGTGCCAGCAGGGATAGCGGGGGGGGCACAGATACGCAGTATTTT.

This chain connects TRBV18 to TRBJ1-1, with a possible D match to TRBD1 (5 bases). The germline gives CDR1 KGHSH, CDR2 LQKENI. The CDR3 length is 14 residues. V dropped 5 bases and J dropped 2 bases, with 12 bases sitting between them. The CDR3 bases are TGTGCCAGCTCAGTTAATACAGGCAACACTGAAGCTTTCTTT. Protein: CASSVNTGNTEAFF.

The gene calls are TRBV18 and TRBJ1-1; D uncertain. With 3 bases removed from V and 8 bases from J, the gap between germline ends came to 7 bases. Per the germline V gene, CDR1 is KGHSH and CDR2 is LQKENI. The CDR3 consists of 11 residues. DNA for the CDR3: TGTGCCAGCTCACCGGGCAGGGAAGCTTTCTTT. Its translation: CASSPGREAFF.

V and J are TRBV2 and TRBJ2-5; no clear D. CDR1 and CDR2 from the germline V gene are SNHLY and FYNNEI. The CDR3 runs to 14 residues. V gave up 3 bases and J gave up 1 base, with 9 bases separating them. The CDR3, as DNA: TGTGCCAGCAGTGAGATTGCCAGCCAAGAGACCCAGTACTTC. Its translation is CASSEIASQETQYF.

The V call is TRBV7-9, the J call TRBJ1-1; D is uncertain. The CDR3 runs to 13 residues. Per germline, CDR1 SEHNR and CDR2 FQNEAQ (reference sequence). With 8 bases removed from V and 1 base from J, the gap between germline ends came to 11 bases. CDR3 amino acids: CASLGWENTEAFF. The DNA for the CDR3 is TGTGCCAGCCTAGGTTGGGAGAACACTGAAGCTTTCTTT.